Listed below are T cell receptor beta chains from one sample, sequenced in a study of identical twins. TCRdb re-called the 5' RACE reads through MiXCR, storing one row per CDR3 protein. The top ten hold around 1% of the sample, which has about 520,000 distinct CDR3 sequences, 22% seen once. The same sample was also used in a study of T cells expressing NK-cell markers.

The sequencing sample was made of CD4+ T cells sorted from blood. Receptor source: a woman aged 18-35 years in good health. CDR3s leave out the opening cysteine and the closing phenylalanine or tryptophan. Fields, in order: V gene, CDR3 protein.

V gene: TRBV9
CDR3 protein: ASSVPADTQY

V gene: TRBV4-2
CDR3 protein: ASSHSDRARGYT

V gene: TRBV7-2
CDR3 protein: ASSFGTNIYEQY

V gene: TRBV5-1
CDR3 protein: ASSSGRSGYT

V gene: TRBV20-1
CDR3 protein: SANPGPSADTQY

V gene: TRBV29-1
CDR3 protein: SVEGRGLINEQF

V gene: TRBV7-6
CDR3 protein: ASTPRVAGATDTQY

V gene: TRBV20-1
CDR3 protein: SAQRGNYGYT

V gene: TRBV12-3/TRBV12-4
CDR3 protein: ASSLAYSNQPQH

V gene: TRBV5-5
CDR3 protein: ASSFSSSTDTQY

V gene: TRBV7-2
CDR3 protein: ASSFADRDNSPLH

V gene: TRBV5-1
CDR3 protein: ASSFRTDSGYT

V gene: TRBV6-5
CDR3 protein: ASSLVGRDPNEKLF

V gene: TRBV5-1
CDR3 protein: ASSRGQTDPTDTQY

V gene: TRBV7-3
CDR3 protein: ASSLQGPEYNEQF

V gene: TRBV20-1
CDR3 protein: SAALAGGLYEQY

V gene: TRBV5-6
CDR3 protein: ASSLFDGKPYNSPLH

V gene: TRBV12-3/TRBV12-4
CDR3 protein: ASSSRGTENTEAF

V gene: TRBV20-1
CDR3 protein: SARDIRDILSGELF

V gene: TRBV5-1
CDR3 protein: ASSLMAGSTMETQY

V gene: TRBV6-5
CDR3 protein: ASSYSGQGQPQH

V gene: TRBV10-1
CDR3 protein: ASSEALNSPLH

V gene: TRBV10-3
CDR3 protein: ATAWGVVSYNEQF

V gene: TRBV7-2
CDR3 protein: ASSFGTMETQY

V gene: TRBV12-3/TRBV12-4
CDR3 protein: ASSLGGVSSPLH

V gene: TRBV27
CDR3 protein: ASSYNTVGYEQY

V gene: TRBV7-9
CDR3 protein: ASSLARGIYNEQF

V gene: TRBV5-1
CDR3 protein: ASSKSGEQY

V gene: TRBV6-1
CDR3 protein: ASSPLEGGAANEQF

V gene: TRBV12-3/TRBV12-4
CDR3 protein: ASSLGNTQY

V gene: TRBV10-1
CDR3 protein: ASSGGTGGIGELF

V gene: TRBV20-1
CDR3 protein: SAGKSRGEQF

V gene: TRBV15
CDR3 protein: ATRETSGLDTQY

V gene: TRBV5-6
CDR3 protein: ASSPTSGGVGEQF

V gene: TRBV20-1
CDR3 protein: SARDQISGSFNEQF

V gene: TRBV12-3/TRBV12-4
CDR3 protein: ASSSGTATYEQY

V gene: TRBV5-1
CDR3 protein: ASRNPSTDTQY

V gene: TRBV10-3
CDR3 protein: AISESNPGPYSYEQY

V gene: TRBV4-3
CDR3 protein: ASSQAPSSGTYNEQF